This T cell receptor beta chain is from a study of beta chain features in type 1 diabetes. J gave up 3 bases and V 9 bases, and 11 bases lay outside the gene matches. This CDR3 is 15 amino acids long. The germline CDR1 and CDR2 sequences are LNHDA and SQIVND (reference sequence). For this clone: What it binds is not known.

TCRB transcripts that were expressed got sequenced, as all of the isolated RNA had been reverse transcribed. The table came from immunoSEQ multiplex PCR; TCRdb's copy has only in-frame clones and leaves some out. The sample lists fewer than 450,000 clones, roughly 14% occurring once. Study results and caveats: Significant though moderate, a shortening of TCRB CDR3s appeared in all four CD4+ subsets of Type 1 diabetes patients.

Sequenced: naive CD4+ T cells from blood. V is TRBV19 and J is TRBJ2-7, with 10 bases that match TRBD2. This TCR was recovered from a woman between 18 and 29 years old with type 1 diabetes. The CDR3, as DNA: TGTGCCAGCCGCGGACTAGCGGAGAGAAGCTACGAGCAGTACTTC. Its translation: CASRGLAERSYEQYF.